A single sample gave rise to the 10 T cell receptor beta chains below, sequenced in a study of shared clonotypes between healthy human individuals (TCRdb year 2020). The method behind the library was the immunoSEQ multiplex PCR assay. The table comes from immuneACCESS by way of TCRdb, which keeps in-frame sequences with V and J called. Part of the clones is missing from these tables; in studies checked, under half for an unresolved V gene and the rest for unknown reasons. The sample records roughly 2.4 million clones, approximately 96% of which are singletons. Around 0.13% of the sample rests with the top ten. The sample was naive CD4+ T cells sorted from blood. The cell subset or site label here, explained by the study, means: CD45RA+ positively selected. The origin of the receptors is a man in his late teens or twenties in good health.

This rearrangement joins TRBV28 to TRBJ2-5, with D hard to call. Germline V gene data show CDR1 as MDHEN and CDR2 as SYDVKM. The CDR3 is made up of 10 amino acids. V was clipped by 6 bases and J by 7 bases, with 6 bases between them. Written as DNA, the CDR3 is TGTGCCAGCAGCACGTCGACCCAGTACTTC. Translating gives CASSTSTQYF.

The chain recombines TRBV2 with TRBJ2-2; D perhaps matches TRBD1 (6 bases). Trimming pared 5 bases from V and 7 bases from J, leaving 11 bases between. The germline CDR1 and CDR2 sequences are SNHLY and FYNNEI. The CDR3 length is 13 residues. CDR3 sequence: CASSLQGGGELFF. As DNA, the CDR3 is TGTGCCAGCAGTTTACAGGGTGGCGGGGAGCTGTTTTTT.

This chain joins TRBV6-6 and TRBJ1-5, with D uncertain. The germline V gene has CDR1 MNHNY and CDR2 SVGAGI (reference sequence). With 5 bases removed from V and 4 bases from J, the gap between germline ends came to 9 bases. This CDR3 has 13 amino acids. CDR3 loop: CASSPPWNQPQHF. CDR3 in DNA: TGTGCCAGCAGTCCTCCATGGAATCAGCCCCAGCATTTT.

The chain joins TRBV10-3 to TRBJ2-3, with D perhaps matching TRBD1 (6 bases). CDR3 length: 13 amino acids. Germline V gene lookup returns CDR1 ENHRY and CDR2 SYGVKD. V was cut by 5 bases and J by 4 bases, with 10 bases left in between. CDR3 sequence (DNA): TGTGCCATCAGTCCCAGGGGTGCAGATACGCAGTATTTT. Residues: CAISPRGADTQYF.

The CDR3 here is CAISETETNYEQYF. CDR3 bases: TGTGCCATCAGTGAGACCGAGACTAACTACGAGCAGTACTTC. The chain combines TRBV10-3 with TRBJ2-7; a possible D gene is TRBD2 (5 bases). CDR3 length: 14 amino acids. Germline V gene sequence: CDR1 ENHRY, CDR2 SYGVKD. Trimming stripped 2 bases from V and 3 bases from J, with 11 bases between.

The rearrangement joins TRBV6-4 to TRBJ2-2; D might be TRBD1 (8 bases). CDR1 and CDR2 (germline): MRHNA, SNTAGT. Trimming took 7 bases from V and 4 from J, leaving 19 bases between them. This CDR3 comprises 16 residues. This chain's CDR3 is CASTAGTGGSTGELFF. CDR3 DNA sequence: TGTGCCAGCACCGCCGGGACAGGCGGGAGCACCGGGGAGCTGTTTTTT.

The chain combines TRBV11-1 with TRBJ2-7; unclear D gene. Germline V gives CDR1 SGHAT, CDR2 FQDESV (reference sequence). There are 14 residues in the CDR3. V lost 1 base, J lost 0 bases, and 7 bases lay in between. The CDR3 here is CASSLVGSSYEQYF. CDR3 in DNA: TGTGCCAGCAGCTTAGTGGGCAGCTCCTACGAGCAGTACTTC.

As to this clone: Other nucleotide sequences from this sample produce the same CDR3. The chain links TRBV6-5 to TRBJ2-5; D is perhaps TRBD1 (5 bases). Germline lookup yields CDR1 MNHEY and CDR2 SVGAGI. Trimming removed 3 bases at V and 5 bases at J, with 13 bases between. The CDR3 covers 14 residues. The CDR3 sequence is CASSYSRDSETQYF. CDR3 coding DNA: TGTGCCAGCAGTTATAGCAGGGATTCGGAGACCCAGTACTTC.

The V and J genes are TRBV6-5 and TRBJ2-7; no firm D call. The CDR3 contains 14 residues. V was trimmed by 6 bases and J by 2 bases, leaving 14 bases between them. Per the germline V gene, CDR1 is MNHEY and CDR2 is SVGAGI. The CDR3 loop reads CASRPQAATYEQYF. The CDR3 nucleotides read TGTGCCAGCAGGCCCCAGGCGGCCACCTACGAGCAGTACTTC.

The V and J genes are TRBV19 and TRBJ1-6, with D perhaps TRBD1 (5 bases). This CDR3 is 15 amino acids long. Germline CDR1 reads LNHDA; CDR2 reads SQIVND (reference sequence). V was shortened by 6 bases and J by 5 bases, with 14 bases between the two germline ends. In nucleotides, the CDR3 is TGTGCCAGTAGCACCTCTGCGGGGCATAATTCACCCCTCCACTTT. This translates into CASSTSAGHNSPLHF.